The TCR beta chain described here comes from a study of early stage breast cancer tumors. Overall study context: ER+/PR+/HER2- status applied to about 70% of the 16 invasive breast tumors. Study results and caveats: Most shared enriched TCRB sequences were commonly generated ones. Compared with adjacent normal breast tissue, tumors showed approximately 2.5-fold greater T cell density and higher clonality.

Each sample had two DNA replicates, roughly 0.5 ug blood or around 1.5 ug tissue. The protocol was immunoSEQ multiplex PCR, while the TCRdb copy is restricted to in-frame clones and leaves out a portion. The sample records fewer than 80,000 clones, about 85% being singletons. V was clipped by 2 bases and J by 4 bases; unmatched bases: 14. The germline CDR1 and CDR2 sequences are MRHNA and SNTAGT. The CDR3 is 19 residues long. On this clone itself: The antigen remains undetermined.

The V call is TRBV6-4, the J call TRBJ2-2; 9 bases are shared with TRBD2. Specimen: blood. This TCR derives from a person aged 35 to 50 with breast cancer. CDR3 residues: CASSDPKGLAGVSTGELFF. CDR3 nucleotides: TGTGCCAGCAGTGACCCCAAGGGATTAGCGGGAGTAAGCACCGGGGAGCTGTTTTTT.